This passage covers 7 T cell receptor beta chains from one sample sequenced in a study of sequential checkpoint blockade in melanoma. The treatment here: randomized to nivolumab then ipilimumab (arm A) or the reverse (arm B). Profiled with immunoSEQ multiplex PCR; TCRdb holds only in-frame clones, not every one. The table includes about 6,100 clones, approximately 50% detected once. Sample: CD8+ T cells sorted from blood (inferred from file names), taken from a patient given nivolumab and ipilimumab in sequence. These receptors came from a human donor with melanoma.

The J gene is TRBJ2-2, the V gene TRBV9; 8 bases fit TRBD2. In germline, CDR1 is SGDLS, CDR2 YYNGEE. Trimming took 4 bases from V and 1 from J; bases not matched to a gene: 3. The CDR3 length is 15 residues. CDR3 residues: CASSHGGGNTGELFF. CDR3 in DNA: TGTGCCAGCAGCCACGGGGGGGGGAACACCGGGGAGCTGTTTTTT.

J is TRBJ2-7 and V is TRBV19, with a possible D match to TRBD1 (6 bases). The CDR3 sequence is 13 residues long. V was cut by 5 bases and J by 7 bases, with 15 bases left in between. Looked up from germline, CDR1 is LNHDA and CDR2 is SQIVND (reference sequence). The CDR3 loop is CASSPGGAGEQYF. CDR3 DNA sequence: TGTGCCAGTAGTCCTGGGGGCGCGGGTGAGCAGTACTTC.

This clone was recorded only once. The rearrangement uses TRBV5-1 and TRBJ1-2; D possibly corresponds to TRBD1 (5 bases). The CDR3 is 17 amino acids. Trimming left V 4 bases short and J 0 bases short, with 19 bases between. Germline values: CDR1 SGHRS, CDR2 YFSETQ. The CDR3 DNA follows: TGCGCCAGCAGCCTGGGGACTCTTGGTGTGGCTAACTATGGCTACACCTTC. This encodes CASSLGTLGVANYGYTF.

The chain links TRBV4-1 to TRBJ1-2; a weak D match, TRBD1 (5 bases). Deletions cut 4 bases from V and 0 bases from J, with 21 bases between. The CDR3 contains 18 residues. CDR1 is MGHRA, CDR2 YSYEKL, per germline. The chain's CDR3 is CASSLVTGTPDPNYGYTF. The CDR3 nucleotides are TGCGCCAGCAGCCTTGTCACAGGCACCCCGGACCCTAACTATGGCTACACCTTC.

V usage is TRBV21-1 and J usage is TRBJ1-5. TRBV21-1 is labeled a pseudogene. The CDR3 consists of 14 residues. The CDR3 DNA sequence: TGTGCCAGCAGCAAGACCGGGGTCCGTCAGCCCCAGCATTTT. Residues: CASSKTGVRQPQHF.

This chain links TRBV5-6 with TRBJ2-3, with unresolved D. Trimming cost V 0 bases and J 5 bases, with 13 bases left between them. Germline CDR1 and CDR2: SGHDT and YYEEEE. This CDR3 spans 15 amino acids. DNA for the CDR3: TGTGCCAGCAGCTTGGCGCCTATCTCGTTAGATACGCAGTATTTT. This gives the protein CASSLAPISLDTQYF.

The rearrangement links TRBV7-9 to TRBJ2-7; TRBD1 is a possible D gene (8 bases). Germline loops: CDR1 SEHNR, CDR2 FQNEAQ (reference sequence). The CDR3 totals 16 residues. Trimming left V 2 bases short and J 4 bases short, with 18 bases between. Written as DNA, the CDR3 is TGTGCCAGCAGCTTAACGGGAGGACAGGGCCAATACGAGCAGTACTTC. It is translated as CASSLTGGQGQYEQYF.